Listed here are 19 T cell receptor beta chains from one sample, sequenced in a study of blood T cell repertoires in COVID-19. Repertoires were generated with immunoSEQ multiplex PCR, while TCRdb's copy carries only in-frame clones and drops some. The sample lists approximately 99,000 clones; around 87% were seen once. The source material was peripheral blood. These receptors came from a human donor in a cohort sampled during active COVID-19.

The chain joins TRBV27 to TRBJ1-6; TRBD1 is a possible D gene (5 bases). The germline V gene has CDR1 MNHEY and CDR2 SMNVEV (reference sequence). V lost 1 base and J lost 2, with 9 bases in between. This CDR3 is 16 amino acids long. Written as DNA, the CDR3 is TGTGCCAGCAGTTTATTGGGGCGAACCTATAATTCACCCCTCCACTTT. Translated: CASSLLGRTYNSPLHF.

The rearrangement uses TRBV11-2 and TRBJ2-1; TRBD1 matches 7 bases. CDR3 length: 16 residues. Germline CDR1 and CDR2: SGHAT and FQNNGV. The V segment lost 2 bases and the J segment 4 bases; nucleotides outside the gene matches: 8. The CDR3 nucleotides read TGTGCCAGCAGCTTAACAGGGGTGGGACCTTACAATGAGCAGTTCTTC. Protein product: CASSLTGVGPYNEQFF. The full variable domain, its missing parts supplied by reference TRBV11-2 and TRBJ2-1, is EAGVAQSPRYKIIEKRQSVAFWCNPISGHATLYWYQQILGQGPKLLIQFQNNGVVDDSQLPKDRFSAERLKGVDSTLKIQPAKLEDSAVYLCASSLTGVGPYNEQFFGPGTRLTVL.

The rearrangement links TRBV9 to TRBJ1-5, with 8 bases that match TRBD1. The CDR3 runs to 14 residues. Per germline, CDR1 SGDLS and CDR2 YYNGEE. Trimming removed 4 bases from V and 5 bases from J; junction bases left unmatched: 5. DNA of the CDR3: TGTGCCAGCAGCCCTCAGGGGGCCGATCAGCCCCAGCATTTT. Translated: CASSPQGADQPQHF.

The chain has TRBV19 and TRBJ1-5; D is possibly TRBD1 (6 bases). The germline V gene has CDR1 LNHDA and CDR2 SQIVND (reference sequence). The CDR3 extends over 15 amino acids. The V and J ends lost 6 bases and 1 base respectively, with 13 bases between them. This CDR3 is CASRTNRASNQPQHF. DNA of the CDR3: TGTGCCAGTAGAACCAACAGGGCGAGCAATCAGCCCCAGCATTTT.

The rearrangement joins TRBV7-9 to TRBJ1-4; TRBD1 agrees at 9 bases. CDR3 length equals 14 residues. Germline V CDR1 and CDR2: SEHNR, FQNEAQ (reference sequence). Losses at the gene ends were 3 bases for V and 8 bases for J; bases not matched to a gene: 4. CDR3 amino acids: CASSFRDRVEKLFF. In DNA, the CDR3 is TGTGCCAGCAGCTTCCGGGACAGGGTCGAAAAACTGTTTTTT.

This clone was seen a few times. The chain uses TRBV4-1 and TRBJ2-1; TRBD2 agrees at 10 bases. Unmatched junction bases numbered 10, after V lost 1 base and J lost 4 bases. The CDR3 extends over 18 amino acids. The germline V gene has CDR1 MGHRA and CDR2 YSYEKL. The CDR3 reads CASSQAWSSGRLYNEQFF. DNA of the CDR3: TGCGCCAGCAGCCAAGCTTGGAGTAGCGGGAGGCTTTACAATGAGCAGTTCTTC.

This chain joins TRBV10-3 and TRBJ1-1; TRBD1 matches at 8 bases. The CDR3 spans 15 residues. Germline V CDR1 and CDR2: ENHRY, SYGVKD. V lost 2 bases and J lost 3; bases outside the gene matches: 5. This chain's CDR3 is CAISETRGRDTEAFF. CDR3 DNA: TGTGCCATCAGTGAGACCAGGGGGCGCGACACTGAAGCTTTCTTT.

The rearrangement uses TRBV2 and TRBJ1-4; the D is unclear. V lost 6 bases and J lost 3, with 14 bases in between. CDR1 is SNHLY and CDR2 is FYNNEI in the germline V gene. The CDR3 has 15 amino acids. The CDR3 coding sequence is TGTGCCAGCAGGACCAAACCCGAGGCTAATGAAAAACTGTTTTTT. This gives the protein CASRTKPEANEKLFF.

The chain recombines TRBV5-1 with TRBJ1-2; D may be TRBD1 (5 bases). CDR3 length: 13 residues. V lost 0 bases, J lost 10 bases, and 13 bases lay in between. Germline V gene lookup returns CDR1 SGHRS and CDR2 YFSETQ. CDR3 sequence (DNA): TGCGCCAGCAGCTTGGAACAGGCCGCCGTCTACACCTTC. The encoded protein is CASSLEQAAVYTF.

V gene TRBV5-6 combines with J gene TRBJ2-4; 8 positions match TRBD2. V was pared by 2 bases and J by 12 bases, with 4 bases of the junction left unmatched. Germline CDR1 is SGHDT and CDR2 is YYEEEE. The CDR3 loop spans 12 amino acids. The CDR3 coding sequence is TGTGCCAGCAGCTTTGGGACTAGTTCTCAGTACTTC. As protein: CASSFGTSSQYF.

The rearrangement joins TRBV9 to TRBJ1-2; 9 nucleotides agree with TRBD1. V gave up 2 bases and J gave up 5 bases; unmatched junction bases: 10. Germline CDR1 SGDLS, CDR2 YYNGEE. This CDR3 is 16 amino acids long. The CDR3 nucleotides read TGTGCCAGCAGCGTGGCTGAACAGGGGGCTGGGTATGGCTACACCTTC. This codes for CASSVAEQGAGYGYTF.

CDR3 sequence: CASSQVGGDGYTF. The DNA of the CDR3 is TGTGCCAGCAGCCAAGTCGGAGGGGATGGCTACACCTTC. The rearrangement joins TRBV3-1 (or the pseudogene TRBV3-2) to TRBJ1-2, with TRBD1 as a possible D gene (5 bases). Germline CDR1 and CDR2: LGHDT and YNNKEL (reference sequence). V was pared by 1 base and J by 6 bases, with 9 bases between. This CDR3 is 13 amino acids long.

This chain connects TRBV13 to TRBJ2-7; D not certain. V was pared by 5 bases and J by 7 bases, with 9 bases between. The CDR3 contains 11 residues. Germline V gene lookup returns CDR1 PRHDT and CDR2 FYEKMQ (reference sequence). As DNA, the CDR3 is TGTGCCAGCAGCCTCCGCCGGGAGCAGTACTTC. Translated: CASSLRREQYF.

In its sample, this clone was seen a few times. V gene TRBV9 combines with J gene TRBJ2-1; 12 nucleotides agree with TRBD2. Germline-derived CDR1 and CDR2 are SGDLS and YYNGEE. V was clipped by 2 bases and J by 9 bases; unmatched bases: 9. The CDR3 is 16 amino acids. The CDR3 DNA reads TGTGCCAGCAGCGTCCTGTCTAGCGGGAGGGCATCTGAGCAGTTCTTC. This sequence encodes CASSVLSSGRASEQFF. The variable domain in full, completed from reference TRBV9 and TRBJ2-1, reads DSGVTQTPKHLITATGQRVTLRCSPRSGDLSVYWYQQSLDQGLQFLIQYYNGEERAKGNILERFSAQQFPDLHSELNLSSLELGDSALYFCASSVLSSGRASEQFFGPGTRLTVL.

CDR3 sequence: CASSQDRGRGWGYTF. As DNA, the CDR3 is TGCGCCAGCAGCCAAGATCGCGGCAGGGGCTGGGGCTACACCTTC. The chain joins TRBV4-1 to TRBJ1-2; perhaps TRBD1 as D (6 bases). In germline, CDR1 is MGHRA, CDR2 YSYEKL. The CDR3 covers 15 residues. V gave up 0 bases and J gave up 8 bases, with 16 bases separating them.

This clone was detected a few times. This sequence joins TRBV2 and TRBJ2-5; 8 nucleotides line up with TRBD1. Unmatched junction bases numbered 9, after V lost 7 bases and J lost 2 bases. Germline V gene lookup returns CDR1 SNHLY and CDR2 FYNNEI. The CDR3 has 15 amino acids. The CDR3 region is CASNRGALLQETQYF. CDR3 coding DNA: TGTGCCAGCAACAGGGGGGCGTTACTTCAAGAGACCCAGTACTTC.

This chain links TRBV25-1 with TRBJ1-1; D uncertain. The CDR3 sequence is 18 residues long. Germline V gives CDR1 MGHDK, CDR2 SYGVNS. Trimming pared 3 bases from V and 0 bases from J, leaving 20 bases between. This chain's CDR3 is CASSDLPSLDYLNTEAFF. The CDR3 DNA sequence: TGTGCCAGCAGTGACCTACCAAGCCTGGACTACTTGAACACTGAAGCTTTCTTT.

The chain is built from TRBV5-8 and TRBJ2-1; a possible D gene is TRBD2 (7 bases). The CDR3 has 15 residues. Trimming took 4 bases from V and 3 from J, leaving 14 bases between them. Germline CDR1 is SGHTS and CDR2 is YDEGEE. As DNA, the CDR3 is TGTGCCAGCAGCGGGGGGGCACTAGTCTACAATGAGCAGTTCTTC. Translated: CASSGGALVYNEQFF.

This clone occurred once. This sequence joins TRBV18 and TRBJ2-5, with 7 bases that match TRBD2. V shed 8 bases and J 4 bases; nucleotides not matched to a gene: 4. CDR1 is KGHSH and CDR2 is LQKENI in the germline V gene. The length of the CDR3 is 12 residues. The CDR3 is CASGAGTETQYF. Written as DNA, the CDR3 is TGTGCCAGCGGAGCGGGAACAGAGACCCAGTACTTC.